Below, one TCR beta chain is given with its context. The data derive from a study of cytomegalovirus exposure and HLA in healthy donors. It was with 60 Vbeta and 13 Jbeta primers that the PCR ran. The data were produced by immunoSEQ multiplex PCR, yet TCRdb's version contains in-frame clones alone and is incomplete. This sample yields some 190,000 clones, of which 65% to 85% are seen a single time; approximately 1.3% belongs to the top ten. This CDR3 is built from 14 residues. V gave up 0 bases and J gave up 10 bases, with 13 bases separating them. The germline V gene has CDR1 SGHNT and CDR2 YYREEE (reference sequence).

The sequenced sample was PBMCs. This sequence was found in a boy aged 2-15 years in good health and CMV-seronegative. The V and J genes are TRBV5-4 and TRBJ1-4; tentative D call: TRBD1 (5 bases). CDR3: CASSLAPRVGKLFF. CDR3 DNA: TGTGCCAGCAGCTTGGCCCCCAGGGTAGGAAAACTGTTTTTT.